This paragraph reports one TCR beta chain. Those enrolled, adults aged 18 to 89 years, came from about two dozen US areas. Allocation to cohorts depended on clinical history reported by the participants. This sample was included in a study of blood T cell repertoires in COVID-19. Study context: PBMCs, B-cell-depleted T cells, or T cells were the source of the cDNA or gDNA that made up the material.

In the study's own analysis: Amplifying reference gene primers gave estimates of nucleated cell counts. Data came from immunoSEQ multiplex PCR; TCRdb stores just in-frame clones and leaves some out. The V and J calls and the clone size are those of that table, but D and trimming were determined from the DNA. The table shows about 340,000 clones, with approximately 83% occurring only once. V shed 3 bases and J 1 base; nucleotides not matched to a gene: 3. Germline V gives CDR1 KGHSH, CDR2 LQKENI. CDR3 size: 15 residues. This receptor was identified in a woman aged 40 to 50 with acute COVID-19. Material: PBMCs or T cells enriched from blood (not recorded which). This sequence joins TRBV18 and TRBJ2-3; TRBD1 matches at 8 bases. Here the CDR3 reads CASSPQTGGTDTQYF. Written as DNA, the CDR3 is TGTGCCAGCTCACCCCAGACAGGGGGCACAGATACGCAGTATTTT.